Listed here are 29 T cell receptor beta chains from one sample, sequenced in a study of graft-versus-host responses after intestinal transplantation. The assay was immunoSEQ multiplex PCR, and TCRdb's table has in-frame clones only and misses some. The table records 8,000 or so clones, 30% to 40% of them present only once. The culture paired approximately 200,000 irradiated violet-dye-labeled stimulators with approximately 200,000 CFSE-labeled responders. The material sequenced was alloreactive CD8+ T cells from a mixed lymphocyte reaction culture, taken before transplantation. The subset was: CFSE-low proliferating T cells sorted from approximately 6-day pre-transplant mixed lymphocyte reaction (GvH or HvG direction). These receptors were collected from a human patient who was an organ donor for intestinal transplantation.

This clone appeared a few times. The chain employs TRBV2 and TRBJ1-2; 7 nucleotides match TRBD1. Germline CDR1 is SNHLY and CDR2 is FYNNEI. V shed 8 bases, J shed 2 bases, and the junction held 11 bases outside the gene matches. The CDR3 spans 15 residues. The CDR3, as DNA: TGTGCCAGCCACTCCGGGACAGAGTCCAACTATGGCTACACCTTC. Translated, it gives CASHSGTESNYGYTF.

The chain carries TRBV4-2 and TRBJ2-7, with 9 bases that match TRBD1. CDR3 length equals 16 residues. Trimming at V came to 4 bases and at J to 4 bases, leaving 11 bases not matched to a gene. CDR1 is LGHNA and CDR2 is YNFKEQ in the germline V gene. The CDR3 protein is CASSRAPGQGHYEQYF. In nucleotides, the CDR3 is TGTGCCAGCAGCCGTGCCCCGGGACAGGGTCATTACGAGCAGTACTTC.

This clone was detected a few times. The rearrangement joins TRBV2 to TRBJ2-5; TRBD2 aligns across 9 bases. The CDR3 spans 14 residues. Germline V gene data show CDR1 as SNHLY and CDR2 as FYNNEI. Losses at the gene ends were 3 bases for V and 6 bases for J; bases not matched to a gene: 5. CDR3 residues: CASSDLAGVKTQYF. The CDR3 bases are TGTGCCAGCAGTGACTTAGCGGGGGTAAAGACCCAGTACTTC.

The V gene is TRBV7-6, the J gene TRBJ2-2; D gene unclear. The CDR3 contains 15 residues. V lost 1 base and J 7 bases, leaving 13 bases between the germline ends. CDR1 SGHVS and CDR2 FNYEAQ come from the germline V gene. In DNA, the CDR3 is TGTGCCAGCAGCTTAGTGGGCCCCGGATTCGGGGAGCTGTTTTTT. Amino acids: CASSLVGPGFGELFF.

This clone was observed a handful of times. The genes are TRBV4-1 and TRBJ2-1; D might be TRBD1 (6 bases). Trimming removed 4 bases at V and 0 bases at J, with 22 bases between. The CDR3 runs 19 residues. Germline loops: CDR1 MGHRA, CDR2 YSYEKL. CDR3 region: CASSRTGHLTRLSYNEQFF. The CDR3 region has the DNA TGCGCCAGCAGCCGGACGGGACACCTGACGCGCCTCTCCTACAATGAGCAGTTCTTC.

A few counts support this clone. The V gene is TRBV7-3, the J gene TRBJ1-2; 9 positions agree with TRBD1. Germline V gene lookup returns CDR1 SGHTA and CDR2 FQGTGA. The junction had 11 bases not matched to a gene; V was cut back by 4 bases and J by 8 bases. The CDR3 has 15 residues. CDR3: CASSSSGDRARGYTF. The CDR3 DNA follows: TGTGCCAGCAGCTCCTCCGGGGACAGGGCTCGGGGCTACACCTTC.

This rearrangement joins TRBV4-3 to TRBJ2-7; D might be TRBD1 (6 bases). Germline V CDR1 and CDR2: LGHNA, YSLEER. This CDR3 comprises 14 residues. Trimming removed 1 base at V and 4 bases at J, with 11 bases between. CDR3 sequence (DNA): TGCGCCAGCAGCCAAGTTGGGGACAAATACGAGCAGTACTTC. Its protein is CASSQVGDKYEQYF.

The table lists this clone with a few counts. This chain links TRBV7-3 with TRBJ2-1, with D perhaps TRBD1 (5 bases). This CDR3 contains 13 residues. Per germline, CDR1 SGHTA and CDR2 FQGTGA. Trimming removed 1 base from V and 10 bases from J, with 11 bases in between. This CDR3 reads CASSLIGAREQFF. DNA of the CDR3: TGTGCCAGCAGCTTAATAGGGGCTCGAGAGCAGTTCTTC.

The chain joins TRBV19 to TRBJ2-7; 12 nucleotides match TRBD2. Germline V gives CDR1 LNHDA, CDR2 SQIVND (reference sequence). The CDR3 is 14 residues long. The trim removed 4 bases at V and 6 bases at J, leaving 4 bases unmatched. CDR3 sequence: CASSTGTSGSEQYF. DNA of the CDR3: TGTGCCAGTAGTACCGGGACTAGCGGGTCCGAGCAGTACTTC.

Relative to its sample, this clone is medium-sized. The V call is TRBV5-5, the J call TRBJ1-2, with 7 bases fitting TRBD1. The germline CDR1 and CDR2 sequences are SGHKS and YYEKEE (reference sequence). The CDR3 spans 15 residues. Trimming cost V 4 bases and J 6 bases; bases outside gene matches: 12. The CDR3 here is CASSERPGQLNGYTF. In nucleotides, the CDR3 is TGTGCCAGCAGCGAAAGGCCGGGACAGCTTAATGGCTACACCTTC.

This clone turned up a few times. The chain has TRBV6-1 and TRBJ2-1; tentatively, D is TRBD2 (6 bases). Germline V gene lookup returns CDR1 MNHNS and CDR2 SASEGT. This CDR3 is 10 amino acids long. V was shortened by 11 bases and J by 15 bases, with 17 bases between the two germline ends. CDR3 loop: CACNPGVPFF. The CDR3 DNA sequence: TGTGCCTGCAACCCGGGAGTCCCGTTCTTC.

The chain employs TRBV4-1 and TRBJ2-7; D call uncertain. CDR1 is MGHRA, CDR2 YSYEKL, per germline. The V gene lost 0 bases and the J gene lost 2 bases, with 2 bases spanning the gap. This CDR3 is 12 amino acids long. CDR3 sequence reads: CASSQDTYEQYF. DNA of the CDR3: TGCGCCAGCAGCCAAGACACCTACGAGCAGTACTTC.

This clone was detected a few times. The chain carries TRBV30 and TRBJ1-1; 7 bases are shared with TRBD1. The trim removed 2 bases at V and 1 base at J, leaving 4 bases unmatched. The CDR3 runs 14 residues. Per germline, CDR1 GTSNPN and CDR2 SVGIG (reference sequence). CDR3 region: CAWSSWTGNTEAFF. The CDR3 nucleotides read TGTGCCTGGAGTTCCTGGACAGGGAACACTGAAGCTTTCTTT.

The chain is built from TRBV11-2 and TRBJ2-3; D might be TRBD1 (6 bases). The V and J ends lost 1 base and 3 bases respectively, with 11 bases between them. From germline, CDR1 is SGHAT and CDR2 FQNNGV. This CDR3 spans 15 amino acids. DNA of the CDR3: TGTGCCAGCAGCTTAGCGGGAAGGGGGACAGATACGCAGTATTTT. This translates into CASSLAGRGTDTQYF.

The gene calls are TRBV19 and TRBJ1-2, with D maybe TRBD1 (5 bases). V was trimmed by 5 bases and J by 0 bases, leaving 13 bases between them. Germline CDR1 reads LNHDA; CDR2 reads SQIVND (reference sequence). CDR3 size: 15 residues. DNA for the CDR3: TGTGCCAGTAGTTATGACAGTCCCACTAACTATGGCTACACCTTC. This translates into CASSYDSPTNYGYTF.

DNA for the CDR3: TGTGCTAGTGGTTTCACCCGTAGCGGGGTCAGCTCCTACAATGAGCAGTTCTTC. This sequence encodes CASGFTRSGVSSYNEQFF. The chain has TRBV12-5 and TRBJ2-1; 8 bases are shared with TRBD2. The J segment lost 0 bases and the V segment lost 3 bases, leaving 10 bases of the junction unmatched. This CDR3 has 18 residues. Germline V gene sequence: CDR1 LGHNT, CDR2 FRNRAP. The full variable domain, rest sourced from reference TRBV12-5 and TRBJ2-1, is DARVTQTPRHKVTEMGQEVTMRCQPILGHNTVFWYRQTMMQGLELLAYFRNRAPLDDSGMPKDRFSAEMPDATLATLKIQPSEPRDSAVYFCASGFTRSGVSSYNEQFFGPGTRLTVL.

This rearrangement joins TRBV9 to TRBJ2-1; D is perhaps TRBD1 (5 bases). The V gene's germline CDR1 is SGDLS and CDR2 YYNGEE. The CDR3 covers 14 residues. V dropped 4 bases and J dropped 7 bases, with 15 bases sitting between them. For the CDR3, the DNA is TGTGCCAGCAGCTCAATTTCAGGGTTAAATGAGCAGTTCTTC. Protein sequence: CASSSISGLNEQFF.

This clone showed up just a few times. The gene calls are TRBV9 and TRBJ2-5; 9 bases agree with TRBD2. The CDR3 is made up of 18 amino acids. CDR1 SGDLS and CDR2 YYNGEE come from the germline V gene. Trimming removed 0 bases from V and 2 bases from J; junction bases left unmatched: 11. The CDR3 is CASSVEGLAGEIQETQYF. The CDR3 coding sequence is TGTGCCAGCAGCGTAGAAGGATTAGCGGGAGAGATACAAGAGACCCAGTACTTC.

This clone has a handful of counts. The genes are TRBV18 and TRBJ1-2; the D gene is possibly TRBD1 (6 bases). V was shortened by 4 bases and J by 8 bases, with 23 bases between the two germline ends. Germline values: CDR1 KGHSH, CDR2 LQKENI. This CDR3 is 16 amino acids long. CDR3 DNA sequence: TGTGCCAGCTCACTTCTGCCAGTACAGGGATCTAGAGGCTACACCTTC. Residues: CASSLLPVQGSRGYTF. Together with reference TRBV18 and TRBJ1-2, the CDR3 gives the full variable domain: NAGVMQNPRHLVRRRGQEARLRCSPMKGHSHVYWYRQLPEEGLKFMVYLQKENIIDESGMPKERFSAEFPKEGPSILRIQQVVRGDSAAYFCASSLLPVQGSRGYTFGSGTRLTVV.

The chain joins TRBV4-1 to TRBJ2-5; possible D gene TRBD2, 5 bases. The CDR3 loop spans 15 amino acids. Trimming left V 3 bases short and J 2 bases short, with 13 bases between. CDR1 is MGHRA and CDR2 is YSYEKL in the germline V gene. The CDR3 DNA reads as TGCGCCAGCAGCCAGAGTCTAGCAGAACAAGAGACCCAGTACTTC. It is translated as CASSQSLAEQETQYF.

The chain combines TRBV13 with TRBJ1-1; 9 bases align to TRBD1. Germline V gene lookup returns CDR1 PRHDT and CDR2 FYEKMQ (reference sequence). There are 14 residues in the CDR3. Trimming removed 0 bases from V and 4 bases from J; junction bases left unmatched: 0. CDR3 DNA: TGTGCCAGCAGCTTAGGGGACAGGGGCACTGAAGCTTTCTTT. Translation: CASSLGDRGTEAFF.

This clone is medium-sized in the sample. The chain carries TRBV30 and TRBJ1-5, with unresolved D. Germline V gene data show CDR1 as GTSNPN and CDR2 as SVGIG (reference sequence). V dropped 0 bases and J dropped 0 bases, with 12 bases sitting between them. The CDR3 runs to 16 residues. The CDR3 nucleotides are TGTGCCTGGAGTGTAGGCTGCGGGTATAGCAATCAGCCCCAGCATTTT. Translated: CAWSVGCGYSNQPQHF. Using reference TRBV30 and TRBJ1-5 for the parts outside the CDR3, the full variable domain is SQTIHQWPATLVQPVGSPLSLECTVEGTSNPNLYWYRQAAGRGLQLLFYSVGIGQISSEVPQNLSASRPQDRQFILSSKKLLLSDSGFYLCAWSVGCGYSNQPQHFGDGTRLSIL.

In its sample, this clone was seen a few times. The J gene is TRBJ2-3, the V gene TRBV2; D may be TRBD1 (6 bases). Trimming pared 4 bases from V and 0 bases from J, leaving 14 bases between. CDR1 SNHLY and CDR2 FYNNEI come from the germline V gene. There are 16 residues in the CDR3. CDR3 amino acids: CASSGNRDTSTDTQYF. CDR3 nucleotides: TGTGCCAGCAGTGGAAACCGGGACACTAGCACAGATACGCAGTATTTT.

This clone was seen a handful of times. The chain carries TRBV7-9 and TRBJ1-3; weak D call: TRBD1 (6 bases). Per germline, CDR1 SEHNR and CDR2 FQNEAQ (reference sequence). Trimming took off 2 bases at V and 2 bases at J, with 16 bases between the two ends. The CDR3 has 17 amino acids. CDR3 amino acids: CASSLLGHQSAGNTIYF. The CDR3 region has the DNA TGTGCCAGCAGCTTATTGGGACATCAATCGGCTGGAAACACCATATATTTT.

This clone was picked up a small number of times. The rearrangement links TRBV4-2 to TRBJ2-7; D is perhaps TRBD1 (6 bases). With 1 base removed from V and 3 bases from J, the gap between germline ends came to 10 bases. Per germline, CDR1 LGHNA and CDR2 YNFKEQ. The CDR3 totals 14 residues. As DNA, the CDR3 is TGTGCCAGCAGCCAAGGTGGACAGCTCTACGAGCAGTACTTC. Residues: CASSQGGQLYEQYF.

The CDR3, as DNA: TGTGCCAGCAGCACCGACGGGGTTGTGAACACTGAAGCTTTCTTT. It translates to CASSTDGVVNTEAFF. V gene TRBV7-9 combines with J gene TRBJ1-1, with D uncertain. With 5 bases removed from V and 0 bases from J, the gap between germline ends came to 13 bases. The CDR3 spans 15 residues. Looked up from germline, CDR1 is SEHNR and CDR2 is FQNEAQ (reference sequence).

The chain links TRBV6-5 to TRBJ1-4; D remains unclear. From germline, CDR1 is MNHEY and CDR2 SVGAGI. V lost 5 bases to trimming and J lost 8 bases, with 18 bases between them. The CDR3 has 15 residues. CDR3 nucleotides: TGTGCCAGCAGTCGAAGGTACAGAATCGACGAAAAACTGTTTTTT. It encodes CASSRRYRIDEKLFF.

Within the sample, this clone is medium-sized. The gene calls are TRBV6-5 and TRBJ2-3; a possible D gene is TRBD2 (6 bases). Germline CDR1 reads MNHEY; CDR2 reads SVGAGI. The V gene lost 6 bases and the J gene lost 4 bases, with 14 bases spanning the gap. The CDR3 loop spans 14 amino acids. Here the CDR3 reads CASRRLGQPDTQYF. CDR3 in DNA: TGTGCCAGCAGACGACTAGGTCAACCAGATACGCAGTATTTT.

The chain joins TRBV5-6 to TRBJ2-7; 7 bases are a match to TRBD1. Per germline, CDR1 SGHDT and CDR2 YYEEEE. The ends lost 4 bases at V and 4 bases at J; junction bases unmatched: 8. The CDR3 sequence is 14 residues long. The CDR3, as DNA: TGTGCCAGCAGCCTCCGGGACAGAACATACGAGCAGTACTTC. Translated: CASSLRDRTYEQYF.